The 17 T cell receptor beta chains listed next were all sequenced from one sample in a study of spatial heterogeneity in lung cancer. TCRdb analysed the 5' RACE reads with MiXCR anew, one entry per CDR3 protein. The sample lists about 25,000 distinct CDR3 sequences, less than 6% occurring once. The sample's time point: blood at routine non-recurrence follow-up after resection. Whole RNA, isolated from tumor, nontumor lung or frozen PBMC, was sequenced without prior sorting. The source was PBMCs, collected at follow-up. These receptors all come from a male donor with early-stage non-small cell lung cancer.

This clonotype has ten or more counts. The rearrangement joins TRBV5-5 to TRBJ2-2; a weak D match, TRBD2 (6 bases). V lost 2 bases and J lost 2, with 10 bases in between. The CDR3 length is 15 residues. The germline gives CDR1 SGHKS, CDR2 YYEKEE (reference sequence). The DNA of the CDR3 is TGTGCCAGCAGCTTCCGACTAGTTAACACCGGGGAGCTGTTTTTT. Amino acid sequence: CASSFRLVNTGELFF.

This clonotype showed up many times. The chain links TRBV5-1 to TRBJ2-6, with 7 bases lining up with TRBD1. Germline V lookup: CDR1 SGHRS, CDR2 YFSETQ. The CDR3 covers 15 residues. V lost 4 bases, J lost 2 bases, and 3 bases stayed unmatched. The CDR3 protein is CASSEGAAGANVLTF. The CDR3 DNA reads TGCGCCAGCAGCGAGGGGGCAGCTGGGGCCAACGTCCTGACTTTC.

Ten or more counts support this clonotype. The chain joins TRBV5-1 to TRBJ2-3, with 10 bases that match TRBD2. Unmatched junction bases numbered 12, after V lost 4 bases and J lost 10 bases. This CDR3 is built from 15 residues. Per germline, CDR1 SGHRS and CDR2 YFSETQ. The DNA for the CDR3 is TGCGCCAGCAGCCCCTCGAGCGGGGGGGCCGTCGCGCAGTATTTT. Encoded protein: CASSPSSGGAVAQYF.

This clonotype was picked up many times. J is TRBJ1-5 and V is TRBV3-1, with D possibly TRBD1 on 6 matching bases. With 0 bases removed from V and 9 bases from J, the gap between germline ends came to 12 bases. The CDR3 has 14 amino acids. In germline, CDR1 is LGHDT, CDR2 YNNKEL (reference sequence). CDR3: CASSQEQGTGPQHF. As DNA, the CDR3 is TGTGCCAGCAGCCAAGAACAGGGCACGGGGCCCCAGCATTTT.

The rearrangement joins TRBV20-1 to TRBJ2-7; the match to TRBD1 covers 7 bases. J lost 0 bases, V lost 6 bases, and 8 bases had no gene match. The germline gives CDR1 DFQATT, CDR2 SNEGSKA (reference sequence). The CDR3 runs to 14 residues. The CDR3 DNA sequence: TGCAGTGCCACAGACAGGGATATCTCCTACGAGCAGTACTTC. This encodes CSATDRDISYEQYF.

Worth noting for this clonotype: This clone may be a read error of a much larger clone one base away. The chain recombines TRBV7-3 with TRBJ1-5; a possible D gene is TRBD1 (6 bases). Germline V gene lookup returns CDR1 SGHTA and CDR2 FQGTGA. The CDR3 is 13 residues long. The CDR3 coding sequence is TGTGCCAGCAGCCAGGGGTCTGGTCAGCCCCACCATTTT. Translation gives CASSQGSGQPHHF.

This clonotype was seen only a few times. As DNA, the CDR3 is TGTGCCAGCATGGCGGGGGCGTACAATGAGCAGTTCTTC. It is translated as CASMAGAYNEQFF. This chain joins TRBV2 and TRBJ2-1, with D possibly TRBD2 on 7 matching bases. CDR3 size: 13 residues. Looked up from germline, CDR1 is SNHLY and CDR2 is FYNNEI. Between the trimmed V and J ends, which lost 7 bases and 4 bases, there was a span of 11 bases.

This clonotype has at least ten counts. J is TRBJ2-5 and V is TRBV30; D perhaps matches TRBD1 (5 bases). CDR3 size: 13 residues. Trimming removed 0 bases at V and 5 bases at J, with 10 bases between. CDR1 is GTSNPN and CDR2 is SVGIG in the germline V gene (reference sequence). DNA of the CDR3: TGTGCCTGGAGTGTAGGGGTTGCGGAGACCCAGTACTTC. Translating gives CAWSVGVAETQYF.

This clonotype was detected many times. This rearrangement joins TRBV27 to TRBJ1-3, with unresolved D. The CDR3 runs to 14 residues. The V and J ends lost 2 bases and 0 bases respectively, with 5 bases between them. Per the germline V gene, CDR1 is MNHEY and CDR2 is SMNVEV (reference sequence). CDR3 loop: CASSLLASGNTIYF. The DNA for the CDR3 is TGTGCCAGCAGTTTACTAGCCTCTGGAAACACCATATATTTT.

The V call is TRBV3-1, the J call TRBJ1-2, with a tentative D call TRBD1 (5 bases). The CDR3 consists of 14 residues. V lost 4 bases and J lost 0, with 9 bases in between. Germline values: CDR1 LGHDT, CDR2 YNNKEL (reference sequence). The CDR3 loop reads CASSPGATNYGYTF. In DNA form, the CDR3 reads TGTGCCAGCAGCCCTGGGGCCACTAACTATGGCTACACCTTC.

This clonotype occurred many times. The chain joins TRBV4-3 to TRBJ2-3, with TRBD2 identical over 10 bases. With 1 base clipped from V and 4 bases from J, the junction kept 2 bases outside the gene matches. This CDR3 region has 15 residues. The V gene's germline CDR1 is LGHNA and CDR2 YSLEER. The CDR3 bases are TGCGCCAGCAGCCAAGGCCTAGCGGGAGCAGATACGCAGTATTTT. Translation: CASSQGLAGADTQYF.

This clonotype was seen at least ten times. V usage is TRBV4-1 and J usage is TRBJ2-2; a possible D gene is TRBD2 (6 bases). Between the trimmed V and J ends, which lost 6 bases and 2 bases, there was a span of 10 bases. The CDR3 is made up of 14 amino acids. CDR1 is MGHRA, CDR2 YSYEKL, per germline. Written as DNA, the CDR3 is TGCGCCAGCAGGCGGGACGCTAACACCGGGGAGCTGTTTTTT. Translation gives CASRRDANTGELFF.

This clonotype was seen ten or more times. The chain carries TRBV6-2 or TRBV6-3 and TRBJ2-1, with D perhaps TRBD1 or TRBD2 (5 bases each). Per germline, CDR1 MNHEY and CDR2 SVGEGT. The CDR3 contains 14 residues. Trimming left V 5 bases short and J 4 bases short, with 12 bases between. CDR3 loop: CASSAGANYNEQFF. The CDR3 bases are TGTGCCAGCAGTGCCGGGGCCAATTACAATGAGCAGTTCTTC.

DNA for the CDR3: TGCAGTGCTAGAGATAGGGGGTTTGAAGCTTTCTTT. Residues: CSARDRGFEAFF. This chain joins TRBV20-1 and TRBJ1-1, with D possibly TRBD1 on 6 matching bases. The CDR3 totals 12 residues. The germline gives CDR1 DFQATT, CDR2 SNEGSKA (reference sequence). Trimming took off 0 bases at V and 7 bases at J, with 9 bases between the two ends.

This clonotype was found many times. V gene TRBV2 combines with J gene TRBJ1-4, with D unclear. Germline V CDR1 and CDR2: SNHLY, FYNNEI. The CDR3 is made up of 15 amino acids. Trimming removed 2 bases at V and 2 bases at J, with 9 bases between. In DNA form, the CDR3 reads TGTGCCAGCAGTGAATCCGGGATGACTAATGAAAAACTGTTTTTT. Its protein is CASSESGMTNEKLFF.

As DNA, the CDR3 is TGTGCCAGCAGTGTGGGGGGAGGCAAAGATACGCAGTATTTT. This codes for CASSVGGGKDTQYF. The V and J genes are TRBV6-4 and TRBJ2-3; D may be TRBD2 (6 bases). This CDR3 has 14 residues. The V end lost 4 bases, the J end lost 5 bases, and 13 bases lay between the germline ends. Germline V lookup: CDR1 MRHNA, CDR2 SNTAGT.

At least ten counts were recorded for this clonotype. The chain recombines TRBV18 with TRBJ2-5; D is unclear. The germline V gene has CDR1 KGHSH and CDR2 LQKENI. The V end lost 2 bases, the J end lost 0 bases, and 10 bases lay between the germline ends. This CDR3 is built from 15 residues. The CDR3 bases are TGTGCCAGCTCACCAAATGCCGCTTACCAAGAGACCCAGTACTTC. Encoded protein: CASSPNAAYQETQYF. The full variable domain, with the rest looked up from reference TRBV18 and TRBJ2-5, is NAGVMQNPRHLVRRRGQEARLRCSPMKGHSHVYWYRQLPEEGLKFMVYLQKENIIDESGMPKERFSAEFPKEGPSILRIQQVVRGDSAAYFCASSPNAAYQETQYFGPGTRLLVL.